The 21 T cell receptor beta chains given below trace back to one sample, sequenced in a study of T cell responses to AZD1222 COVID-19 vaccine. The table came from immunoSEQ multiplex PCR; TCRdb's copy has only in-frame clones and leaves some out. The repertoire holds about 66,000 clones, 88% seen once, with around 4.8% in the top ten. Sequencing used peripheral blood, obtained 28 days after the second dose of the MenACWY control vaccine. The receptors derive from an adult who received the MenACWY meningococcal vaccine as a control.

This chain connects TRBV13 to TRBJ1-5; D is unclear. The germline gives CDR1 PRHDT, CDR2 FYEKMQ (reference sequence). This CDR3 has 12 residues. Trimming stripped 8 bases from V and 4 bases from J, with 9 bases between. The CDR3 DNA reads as TGTGCCAGCTCGATGGTTAATCAGCCCCAGCATTTT. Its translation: CASSMVNQPQHF.

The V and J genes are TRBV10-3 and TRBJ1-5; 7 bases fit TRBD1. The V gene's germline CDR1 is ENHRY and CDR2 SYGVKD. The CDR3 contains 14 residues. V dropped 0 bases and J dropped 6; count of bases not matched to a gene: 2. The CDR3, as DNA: TGTGCCATCAGTGAGTCCGGGACAGCTCAGCCCCAGCATTTT. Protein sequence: CAISESGTAQPQHF.

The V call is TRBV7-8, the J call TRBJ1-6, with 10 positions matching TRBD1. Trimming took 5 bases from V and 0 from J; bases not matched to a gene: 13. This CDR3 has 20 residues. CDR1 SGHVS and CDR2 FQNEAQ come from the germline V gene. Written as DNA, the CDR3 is TGTGCCAGCAGCCAATCGCCGGGACAGGGGAAGGGCTCCTATAATTCACCCCTCCACTTT. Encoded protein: CASSQSPGQGKGSYNSPLHF.

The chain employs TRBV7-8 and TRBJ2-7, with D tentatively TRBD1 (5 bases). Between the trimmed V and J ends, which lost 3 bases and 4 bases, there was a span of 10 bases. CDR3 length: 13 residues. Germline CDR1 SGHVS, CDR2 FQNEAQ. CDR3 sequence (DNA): TGTGCCAGCAGCTTCGGACATCTGTACGAGCAGTACTTC. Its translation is CASSFGHLYEQYF. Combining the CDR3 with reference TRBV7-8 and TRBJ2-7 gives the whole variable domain GAGVSQSPRYKVAKRGQDVALRCDPISGHVSLFWYQQALGQGPEFLTYFQNEAQLDKSGLPSDRFFAERPEGSVSTLKIQRTQQEDSAVYLCASSFGHLYEQYFGPGTRLTVT.

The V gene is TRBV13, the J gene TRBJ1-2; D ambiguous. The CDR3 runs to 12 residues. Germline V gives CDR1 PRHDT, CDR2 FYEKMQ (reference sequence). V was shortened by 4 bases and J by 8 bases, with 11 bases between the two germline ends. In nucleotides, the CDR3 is TGTGCCAGCAGCTCCACATTAGAGGGCTACACCTTC. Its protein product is CASSSTLEGYTF.

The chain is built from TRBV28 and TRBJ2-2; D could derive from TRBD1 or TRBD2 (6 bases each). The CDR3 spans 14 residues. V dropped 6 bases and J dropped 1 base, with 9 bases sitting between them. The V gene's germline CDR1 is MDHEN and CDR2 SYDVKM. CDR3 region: CASRGGQNTGELFF. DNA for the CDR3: TGTGCCAGCAGGGGGGGACAGAACACCGGGGAGCTGTTTTTT.

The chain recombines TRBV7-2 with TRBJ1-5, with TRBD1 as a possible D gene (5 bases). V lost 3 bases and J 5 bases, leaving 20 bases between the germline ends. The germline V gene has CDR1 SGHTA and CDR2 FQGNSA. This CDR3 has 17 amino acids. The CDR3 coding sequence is TGTGCCAGCAGCTTTACGGGCCCCGGGGCAGTGGATCAGCCCCAGCATTTT. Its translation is CASSFTGPGAVDQPQHF.

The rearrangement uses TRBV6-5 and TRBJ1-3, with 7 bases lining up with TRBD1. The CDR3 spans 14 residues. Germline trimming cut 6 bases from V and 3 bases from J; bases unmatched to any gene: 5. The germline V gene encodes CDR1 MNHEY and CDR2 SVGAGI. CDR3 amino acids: CASSRTGVGNTIYF. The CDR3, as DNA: TGTGCCAGCAGCCGCACAGGGGTTGGAAACACCATATATTTT.

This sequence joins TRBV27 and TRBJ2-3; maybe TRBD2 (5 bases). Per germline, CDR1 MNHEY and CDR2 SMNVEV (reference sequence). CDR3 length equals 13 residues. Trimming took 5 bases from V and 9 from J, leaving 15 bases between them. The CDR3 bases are TGTGCCAGCAGTCCTCCGGAGGTCAAAACGCAGTATTTT. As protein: CASSPPEVKTQYF.

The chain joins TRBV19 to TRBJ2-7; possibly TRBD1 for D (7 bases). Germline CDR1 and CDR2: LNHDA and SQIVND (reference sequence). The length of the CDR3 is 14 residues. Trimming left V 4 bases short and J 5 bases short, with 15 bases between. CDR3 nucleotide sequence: TGTGCCAGTAGTACAGTGGAGGGGGCCCACGAGCAGTACTTC. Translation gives CASSTVEGAHEQYF.

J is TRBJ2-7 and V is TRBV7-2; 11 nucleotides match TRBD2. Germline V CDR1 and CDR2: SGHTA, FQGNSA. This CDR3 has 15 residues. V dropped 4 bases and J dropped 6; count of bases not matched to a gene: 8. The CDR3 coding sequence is TGTGCCAGCAGCTCCTTAGCGGGAGGGCCTACCGAGCAGTACTTC. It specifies CASSSLAGGPTEQYF.

CDR3 in amino acids: CASSEMGRRQLEAFF. DNA for the CDR3: TGTGCCAGCAGTGAGATGGGACGAAGGCAACTTGAAGCTTTCTTT. The chain recombines TRBV2 with TRBJ1-1; D perhaps matches TRBD1 (5 bases). Between the trimmed V and J ends, which lost 3 bases and 7 bases, there was a span of 18 bases. This CDR3 contains 15 residues. Germline CDR1 is SNHLY and CDR2 is FYNNEI.

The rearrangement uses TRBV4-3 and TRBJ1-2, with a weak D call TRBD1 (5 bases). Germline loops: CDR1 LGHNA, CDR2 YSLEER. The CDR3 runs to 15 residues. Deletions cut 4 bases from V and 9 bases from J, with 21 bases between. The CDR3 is CASSPLGEGSESYTF. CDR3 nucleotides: TGCGCCAGCAGCCCCTTAGGGGAAGGAAGCGAGAGCTACACCTTC.

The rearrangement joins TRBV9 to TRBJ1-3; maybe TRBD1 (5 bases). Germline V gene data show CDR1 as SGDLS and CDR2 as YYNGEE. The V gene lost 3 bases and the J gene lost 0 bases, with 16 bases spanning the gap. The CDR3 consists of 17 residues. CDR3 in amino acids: CASSAIPGESSGNTIYF. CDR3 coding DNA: TGTGCCAGCAGCGCCATTCCGGGGGAGAGCTCTGGAAACACCATATATTTT.

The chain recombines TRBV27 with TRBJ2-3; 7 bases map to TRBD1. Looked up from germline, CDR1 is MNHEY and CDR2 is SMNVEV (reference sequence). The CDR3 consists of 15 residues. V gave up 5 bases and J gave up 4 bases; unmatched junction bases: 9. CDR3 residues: CASSRRQGKADTQYF. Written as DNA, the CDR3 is TGTGCCAGCAGTCGTCGACAGGGTAAAGCAGATACGCAGTATTTT.

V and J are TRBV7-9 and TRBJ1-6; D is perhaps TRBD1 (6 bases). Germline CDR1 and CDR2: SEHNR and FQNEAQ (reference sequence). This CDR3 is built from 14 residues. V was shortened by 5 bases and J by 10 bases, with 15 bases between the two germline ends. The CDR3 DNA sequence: TGTGCCAGCAGCATACAGGGTATCGGGTCACCCCTCCACTTT. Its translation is CASSIQGIGSPLHF.

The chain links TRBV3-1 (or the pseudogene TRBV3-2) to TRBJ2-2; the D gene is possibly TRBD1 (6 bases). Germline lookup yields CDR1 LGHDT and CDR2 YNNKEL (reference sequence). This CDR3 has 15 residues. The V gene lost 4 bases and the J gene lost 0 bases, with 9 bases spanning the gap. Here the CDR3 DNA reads TGTGCCAGCAGCCCAAGGACAGCGAACACCGGGGAGCTGTTTTTT. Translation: CASSPRTANTGELFF.

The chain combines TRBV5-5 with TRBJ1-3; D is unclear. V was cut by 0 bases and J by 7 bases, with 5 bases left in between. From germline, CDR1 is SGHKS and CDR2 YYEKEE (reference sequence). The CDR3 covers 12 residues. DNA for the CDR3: TGTGCCAGCAGCTTGGTGGGGAACACCATATATTTT. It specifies CASSLVGNTIYF.

This chain's CDR3 is CASSLGVGGSQETQYF. In DNA, the CDR3 is TGTGCCAGCAGCTTAGGGGTGGGAGGTTCACAAGAGACCCAGTACTTC. V is TRBV7-2 and J is TRBJ2-5; a possible D gene is TRBD2 (6 bases). CDR1 is SGHTA, CDR2 FQGNSA, per germline. Trimming removed 1 base from V and 2 bases from J, with 14 bases in between. The CDR3 covers 16 residues.

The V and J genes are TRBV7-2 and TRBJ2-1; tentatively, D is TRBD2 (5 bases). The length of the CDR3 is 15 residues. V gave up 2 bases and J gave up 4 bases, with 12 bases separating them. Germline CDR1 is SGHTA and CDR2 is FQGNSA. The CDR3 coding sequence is TGTGCCAGCAGCTTAACGGGGTTGGGATACAATGAGCAGTTCTTC. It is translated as CASSLTGLGYNEQFF.

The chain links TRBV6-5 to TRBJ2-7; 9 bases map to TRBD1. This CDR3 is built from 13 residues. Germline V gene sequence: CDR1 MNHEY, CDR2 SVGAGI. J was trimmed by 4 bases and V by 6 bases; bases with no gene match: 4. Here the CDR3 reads CASRTGGAYEQYF. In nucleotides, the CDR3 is TGTGCCAGCAGGACAGGGGGGGCTTACGAGCAGTACTTC.